This TCR beta chain was obtained from a study of blood T cell repertoires in COVID-19. The germline CDR1 and CDR2 sequences are LNHDA and SQIVND (reference sequence). The CDR3 loop spans 12 amino acids. Trimming removed 7 bases from V and 4 bases from J, with 8 bases in between. Measured with immunoSEQ multiplex PCR; TCRdb has only the in-frame clones, and not every one. The data contain about 270,000 clones, approximately 85% of them singletons. The V and J genes are TRBV19 and TRBJ1-5, with no clear D. This sequence originates from a woman between 70 and 85 years old with acute or convalescent COVID-19. Sequenced material: peripheral blood. In nucleotides, the CDR3 is TGTGCCAGTACAGAGGGAAATCAGCCCCAGCATTTT. Translation: CASTEGNQPQHF.